The rows below give T cell receptor beta chains drawn from one sample of a study of PD-1 blockade in classical Hodgkin lymphoma. The protocol was immunoSEQ multiplex PCR, while the TCRdb copy is restricted to in-frame clones and leaves out a portion. The sample gives roughly 64,000 clones, about 92% of which show up once; 8% is in the top ten. The sequenced sample was peripheral blood mononuclear cells (PBMCs), obtained before the fourth cycle of nivolumab. These receptors originate from a human donor with classical Hodgkin lymphoma. Each CDR3 is given with its conserved first and last residue. The D gene is left open where the match is weak. Expanded clones are given a class, and other clones once, few, many or no size at all.

d_gene | j_gene | abundance | v_gene | CDR3nt | CDR3aa
TRBD2 | TRBJ2-7 | . | TRBV6-6 | TGTGCCAGCTCCCTGACTAGCGGGGGGTCCTACGAGCAGTACTTC | CASSLTSGGSYEQYF
TRBD2 | TRBJ2-7 | once | TRBV23-1 | TGCGCCAGCAGACCCAGGGAGGGAGGCTACGAGCAGTACTTC | CASRPREGGYEQYF
. | TRBJ1-6 | . | TRBV2 | TGTGCCAGCAGCACAGGCCCGACACCCCTCCACTTT | CASSTGPTPLHF
. | TRBJ2-7 | few | TRBV2 | TGTGCCAGCAGTGAAAGGGGCAGAGCCTACGAGCAGTACTTC | CASSERGRAYEQYF
. | TRBJ1-5 | . | TRBV6-1 | TGTGCCAGCAGTGGTCGACAGGCTAATCAGCCCCAGCATTTT | CASSGRQANQPQHF
. | TRBJ2-5 | . | TRBV18 | TGTGCCAGCTCACCAGCGTCCGGGGGTCAAGAGACCCAGTACTTC | CASSPASGGQETQYF
TRBD1 | TRBJ1-5 | . | TRBV28 | TGTGCCACACTACAGGGGGGGATTAGGTTTCAGCCCCAGCATTTT | CATLQGGIRFQPQHF
. | TRBJ2-3 | once | TRBV5-1 | TGCGCCAGCAGCTTGGCCTGGGGCTCCACAGATACGCAGTATTTT | CASSLAWGSTDTQYF
. | TRBJ1-3 | . | TRBV28 | TGTGCCAGCAGTTTATGGGGGGGCACTGGAAACACCATATATTTT | CASSLWGGTGNTIYF
TRBD1 | TRBJ1-1 | . | TRBV29-1 | TGCAGCGTGGAGGGGACAGGGGGTTCCAACACTGAAGCTTTCTTT | CSVEGTGGSNTEAFF
. | TRBJ1-5 | . | TRBV5-6 | TGTGCCAGCAGCTTGCAGGGCTGGGGGATGGGCCAGCCCCAGCATTTT | CASSLQGWGMGQPQHF
. | TRBJ2-3 | . | TRBV7-9 | TGTGCCGGGGCCCCGATCAGCACAGATACGCAGTATTTT | CAGAPISTDTQYF
. | TRBJ2-1 | . | TRBV28 | TGTGCCAGCAGTCCCCTCGGTGAGCAGTTCTTC | CASSPLGEQFF
TRBD1 | TRBJ1-1 | once | TRBV4-1 | TGCGCCAGCAGCCAAGTGGACAGGGGAGAGAACACTGAAGCTTTCTTT | CASSQVDRGENTEAFF
. | TRBJ1-1 | few | TRBV19 | TGTGCCAGTAGTCTGAAGACAGGGAACACTGAAGCTTTCTTT | CASSLKTGNTEAFF
. | TRBJ2-3 | once | TRBV7-9 | TGTGCCAGCAGCTTAGCGCGGGGCAGGGGCACAGATACGCAGTATTTT | CASSLARGRGTDTQYF
TRBD1 | TRBJ1-2 | . | TRBV18 | TGTGCCAGCAAGTCTACAGGGGAAGGAGGAAGAGGCTACACCTTC | CASKSTGEGGRGYTF
TRBD2 | TRBJ2-3 | once | TRBV27 | TGTGCCAGCAGTTTAACGCTAGCGGGACCAGATACGCAGTATTTT | CASSLTLAGPDTQYF
TRBD1 | TRBJ2-7 | . | TRBV9 | TGTGCCAGCAGCCTTCGGACAGGACCATACGAGCAGTACTTC | CASSLRTGPYEQYF
TRBD1 | TRBJ2-1 | . | TRBV27 | TGTGCCAGCAGTTTCCTGGGGACAGGGGAGGACCCTTACAATGAGCAGTTCTTC | CASSFLGTGEDPYNEQFF
. | TRBJ1-5 | . | TRBV27 | TGTGCCAGACCGGGACTCGGGGGGAATCAGCCCCAGCATTTT | CARPGLGGNQPQHF
. | TRBJ1-4 | . | TRBV19 | TGTGCCAGCAAAGGGGCGGGAACTAATGAAAAACTGTTTTTT | CASKGAGTNEKLFF
. | TRBJ2-7 | . | TRBV5-6 | TGTGCCAGCAGCTTGGATGGGGAGGAAGAGCAGTACTTC | CASSLDGEEEQYF
. | TRBJ1-5 | . | TRBV5-1 | TGCGCCAGCAGCTTGAGTGCAGGGAGCGGGCAGCCCCAGCATTTT | CASSLSAGSGQPQHF
TRBD1 | TRBJ1-5 | . | TRBV28 | TGTGCCAGCACCTTCCGGGACAGGAACAATCAGCCCCAGCATTTT | CASTFRDRNNQPQHF
. | TRBJ2-2 | . | TRBV5-1 | TGCGCCAGCAGCTGGAGGGTACAGGGGTCGGCCGGGGAGCTGTTTTTT | CASSWRVQGSAGELFF
. | TRBJ2-5 | . | TRBV19 | TGTGCCACTAGGGGACCAAAAGAGACCCAGTACTTC | CATRGPKETQYF
. | TRBJ2-7 | . | TRBV7-2 | TGTGCCAGCAGCTTAGCGGTCGAGACTCGGCTTTACGAGCAGTACTTC | CASSLAVETRLYEQYF
TRBD2 | TRBJ2-1 | . | TRBV5-5 | TGTGCCAGCAGCTTGGTGGCTAGCGGGAGTCGTGGTGAGCAGTTCTTC | CASSLVASGSRGEQFF
. | TRBJ1-1 | once | TRBV20-1 | TGCAGTGCTAGAGATCAACAGGCTTTCTTT | CSARDQQAFF
. | TRBJ1-2 | . | TRBV27 | TGTGCCAGCAGCTCTGGGGACACTGGAGGGTATGGCTACACCTTC | CASSSGDTGGYGYTF
TRBD2 | TRBJ2-3 | . | TRBV5-1 | TGCGCCAGCAGCTTGGCGCCTCCGCGGGGGGTCGGGACAGATACGCAGTATTTT | CASSLAPPRGVGTDTQYF
. | TRBJ1-5 | . | TRBV19 | TGTGCCAGTAGTAGGGAAAGGGATCAGCCCCAGCATTTT | CASSRERDQPQHF
. | TRBJ2-3 | . | TRBV5-1 | TGCGCCAGCAGCTTAACAGGTTGGGCAGATACGCAGTATTTT | CASSLTGWADTQYF
. | TRBJ2-7 | . | TRBV19 | TGTGCCAGTAGTATTACCGGGTTGTACGAGCAGTACTTC | CASSITGLYEQYF
TRBD2 | TRBJ2-7 | few | TRBV10-3 | TGTGCCATCAGCCCCGGGACTAGCCATTACTACGAGCAGTACTTC | CAISPGTSHYYEQYF
. | TRBJ1-5 | . | TRBV7-8 | TGTGCCAGCAGCTTATCTTGGGCGGTAGATCAGCCCCAGCATTTT | CASSLSWAVDQPQHF
TRBD2 | TRBJ2-7 | . | TRBV27 | TGTGCCAGCAGTCTTAGCGGGAGTGGGAGCGAGCAGTACTTC | CASSLSGSGSEQYF
. | TRBJ2-1 | . | TRBV28 | TGTGCCAGCGGTAGAATTGGGAGCTCCTACAATGAGCAGTTCTTC | CASGRIGSSYNEQFF
TRBD1 | TRBJ2-2 | . | TRBV6-1 | TGTGCCAGCAGTGAACGGACAGGGAACACCGGGGAGCTGTTTTTT | CASSERTGNTGELFF
. | TRBJ1-3 | . | TRBV14 | TGTGCCAGCAGCCATCGGACACTCTCTGGAAACACCATATATTTT | CASSHRTLSGNTIYF
. | TRBJ2-3 | . | TRBV19 | TGTGCCAGTAGTAGCGGCCATAGCACAGATACGCAGTATTTT | CASSSGHSTDTQYF
. | TRBJ2-1 | . | TRBV18 | TGTGCCAGCTCGGGTAGGGATGAGCAGTTCTTC | CASSGRDEQFF
. | TRBJ2-3 | . | TRBV7-3 | TGTGCCAGCAGTCCAATGTCATCACGCACAGATACGCAGTATTTT | CASSPMSSRTDTQYF